A selection of T cell receptor beta chains follows, all from one sample in a study of regulatory T cells in long-lasting Graves disease. TCRdb itself ran the multiplex PCR reads through MiXCR, one entry per CDR3 protein. The sample yields a few hundred thousand distinct CDR3 sequences, approximately 23% seen once. The sequencing used peripheral blood mononuclear cells (PBMCs), collected when the disease was refractory, from a patient treated with antithyroid drugs. These TCRs come from a female donor with Graves disease. Each CDR3 is given with its conserved first and last residue. A D gene is named only where the DNA matches it firmly. The size of a clone is reported for some rows only, either as once, few or many, or as a class for expanded clones.

V gene,clone size,D gene,J gene,CDR3 protein,CDR3 DNA
TRBV10-3,many,TRBD2,TRBJ2-7,CATRLTGLADYEQYF,TGTGCCACCCGTCTTACGGGACTAGCGGACTACGAGCAGTACTTC
TRBV4-2,-,-,TRBJ2-7,CASSQVGIALGQYF,TGTGCCAGCAGCCAAGTAGGGATAGCGCTGGGGCAGTACTTC
TRBV7-9,many,-,TRBJ1-1,CASSGPRAFF,TGTGCCAGCTCAGGCCCGAGAGCTTTCTTT
TRBV7-2,-,-,TRBJ1-2,CASSLGISGVDTF,TGTGCCAGCAGCTTAGGCATTTCGGGGGTCGACACCTTC
TRBV6-1,few,-,TRBJ2-2,CASRRQTGELFF,TGTGCCAGCAGGAGACAGACCGGGGAGCTGTTTTTT
TRBV12-3/TRBV12-4,many,-,TRBJ2-7,CASSLRGSTDYEQYF,TGTGCCAGCAGCCTTAGGGGAAGTACCGACTACGAGCAGTACTTC
TRBV20-1,few,-,TRBJ2-2,CSARLGGRSTGELFF,TGCAGTGCTAGATTGGGGGGGCGATCCACCGGGGAGCTGTTTTTT
TRBV6-2/TRBV6-3,-,TRBD1,TRBJ2-5,CASSPRTGAGETQYF,TGTGCCAGCAGTCCCCGGACAGGGGCGGGAGAGACCCAGTACTTC
TRBV20-1,-,-,TRBJ2-5,CSASEASSETQYF,TGCAGTGCTAGTGAGGCGTCCTCAGAGACCCAGTACTTC
TRBV28,many,TRBD1,TRBJ1-2,CASSPTTGKYGYTF,TGTGCCAGCAGCCCCACGACAGGGAAGTATGGCTACACCTTC
TRBV6-2/TRBV6-3,many,-,TRBJ1-5,CASSSRGRGNQPQHF,TGTGCCAGCAGTTCCAGGGGCAGGGGCAATCAGCCCCAGCATTTT
TRBV2,many,-,TRBJ1-1,CASSVFPGNTEAFF,TGTGCCAGCAGTGTTTTCCCAGGGAACACTGAAGCTTTCTTT
TRBV2,many,-,TRBJ2-7,CASSDVDSNSYEQYF,TGTGCCAGCAGTGATGTCGACAGTAACTCCTACGAGCAGTACTTC
TRBV7-2,few,-,TRBJ1-4,CASSLGSQGPEKLFF,TGTGCCAGCAGCTTAGGGTCCCAGGGCCCTGAAAAACTGTTTTTT
TRBV3-1,-,TRBD2,TRBJ2-1,CASSQDVGLAGGEQFF,TGTGCCAGCAGCCAAGATGTGGGCCTAGCGGGTGGTGAGCAGTTCTTC
TRBV3-1,-,TRBD2,TRBJ2-3,CASSQDSTSGRADLADTRYF,TGTGCCAGCAGCCAAGATTCAACTAGCGGGAGGGCCGATCTCGCAGATACGCGGTATTTT
TRBV10-3,-,-,TRBJ1-1,CAAGRNREDTEAFF,TGTGCCGCCGGGCGGAACAGGGAGGACACTGAAGCTTTCTTT
TRBV18,-,-,TRBJ1-1,CASSPPVGEVSEAFF,TGTGCCAGCTCACCACCGGTGGGGGAGGTCTCGGAAGCTTTCTTT
TRBV20-1,-,-,TRBJ1-5,CSASSPTGLPQHF,TGCAGTGCTAGCTCCCCGACGGGTCTTCCCCAGCATTTT
TRBV4-1,few,-,TRBJ1-5,CASSQAQVNQPQHF,TGCGCCAGCAGCCAAGCCCAGGTCAATCAGCCCCAGCATTTT
TRBV12-3/TRBV12-4,many,-,TRBJ1-1,CASSLEDTQAFF,TGTGCCAGCAGTTTAGAGGACACCCAAGCTTTCTTT
TRBV12-3/TRBV12-4,-,-,TRBJ2-1,CATSEGNSYNEQFF,TGTGCCACCTCGGAAGGGAACTCCTACAATGAGCAGTTCTTC
TRBV20-1,once,-,TRBJ2-2,CSARDLIANTGELFF,TGCAGTGCTAGGGATCTGATCGCGAACACCGGGGAGCTGTTTTTT
TRBV11-1,-,TRBD1,TRBJ2-3,CASSRAGTGGSDTQYF,TGTGCCAGCAGCCGAGCCGGGACAGGGGGCTCAGATACGCAGTATTTT
TRBV5-1,few,-,TRBJ1-4,CASSTPSWGEKLFF,TGCGCCAGCAGCACTCCGTCCTGGGGGGAAAAACTGTTTTTT
TRBV25-1,-,-,TRBJ1-1,CASSPIEPGTEAFF,TGTGCCAGCAGTCCTATTGAGCCGGGCACTGAAGCTTTCTTT
TRBV7-9,many,TRBD1,TRBJ1-4,CASRMSTGFNEKLFF,TGTGCCAGCAGAATGTCGACAGGGTTTAATGAAAAACTGTTTTTT
TRBV5-4,-,TRBD2,TRBJ2-2,CASSFTSGRRSDTGELFF,TGTGCCAGCAGCTTTACTAGCGGGAGGCGAAGCGACACCGGGGAGCTGTTTTTT
TRBV7-3,few,TRBD2,TRBJ2-5,CASSNGLAGSETQYF,TGTGCCAGCAGCAACGGACTAGCGGGATCGGAGACCCAGTACTTC
TRBV7-2,few,TRBD2,TRBJ2-7,CASSPQTLAGSEQYF,TGTGCCAGCAGCCCCCAAACCTTAGCGGGGTCTGAGCAGTACTTC
TRBV12-3/TRBV12-4,few,TRBD2,TRBJ2-2,CASSPIRGAGELFF,TGTGCCAGCAGTCCTATCCGGGGGGCCGGGGAGCTGTTTTTT
TRBV28,many,TRBD2,TRBJ2-7,CASTPGGEQYF,TGTGCCAGTACCCCGGGAGGCGAGCAGTACTTC
TRBV18,-,-,TRBJ1-6,CASSPGLQNSPLHF,TGTGCCAGCTCACCCGGACTGCAAAATTCACCCCTCCACTTT
TRBV2,many,-,TRBJ1-2,CASRVYGYTF,TGTGCCAGCAGAGTCTATGGCTACACCTTC
TRBV7-9,-,TRBD2,TRBJ2-1,CASSLAGGDNEQFF,TGTGCCAGCAGCTTAGCGGGAGGGGACAATGAGCAGTTCTTC
TRBV30,-,-,TRBJ1-1,CAWSKTAGNTEAFF,TGTGCCTGGAGCAAGACAGCAGGGAACACTGAAGCTTTCTTT
TRBV7-8,many,TRBD1,TRBJ1-1,CASSLLQGAEAFF,TGTGCCAGCAGCTTATTACAGGGGGCTGAAGCTTTCTTT
TRBV6-2/TRBV6-3,few,-,TRBJ1-3,CASSYSTAVPGNTIYF,TGTGCCAGCAGTTACTCGACGGCGGTACCTGGAAACACCATATATTTT
TRBV27,many,-,TRBJ1-1,CASSLAGPGSTEAFF,TGTGCCAGCAGTTTAGCCGGCCCGGGAAGCACTGAAGCTTTCTTT
TRBV7-8,-,-,TRBJ2-6,CASSFGGYLSGANVLTF,TGTGCCAGCAGCTTTGGAGGGTACCTCTCTGGGGCCAACGTCCTGACTTTC
TRBV28,many,TRBD1,TRBJ2-7,CATPTGGETYEQYF,TGTGCCACCCCGACAGGGGGAGAAACCTACGAGCAGTACTTC
TRBV7-2,many,-,TRBJ1-1,CASSLGQTRVNTEAFF,TGTGCCAGCAGCTTAGGGCAGACCCGTGTGAACACTGAAGCTTTCTTT
TRBV11-1,few,-,TRBJ2-3,CASSFGVLTDTQYF,TGTGCCAGCAGCTTCGGGGTCCTAACAGATACGCAGTATTTT
TRBV2,many,-,TRBJ2-2,CASRLGGELFF,TGTGCCAGCAGGCTAGGCGGGGAGCTGTTTTTT
TRBV6-1,few,TRBD2,TRBJ2-3,CASRLAGVVSTDTQYF,TGTGCCAGCAGACTAGCGGGAGTTGTGTCCACAGATACGCAGTATTTT
TRBV27,few,TRBD1,TRBJ2-7,CASSLQGVGEQYF,TGTGCCAGCAGTCTACAGGGGGTGGGCGAGCAGTACTTC